What follows is one T cell receptor beta chain and its context. As yet, its antigen is unknown. Sequencing was performed with immunoSEQ multiplex PCR; in TCRdb, only in-frame clones are kept and a portion is missing. The table records roughly 90,000 clones, 72% of them present only once. The data belong to a study of radiotherapy plus CTLA-4 blockade in lung cancer. General observations from the study: After treatment with radiotherapy plus ipilimumab, TCR clones that came from the tumor expanded in blood.

Germline CDR1 LGHNA, CDR2 YNFKEQ. V was cut by 1 base and J by 6 bases, with 12 bases left in between. The CDR3 runs 15 residues. The chain links TRBV4-2 to TRBJ2-2, with D possibly matching TRBD1 (6 bases). This sequence originates from a human donor with non-small cell lung cancer that progressed on radiotherapy plus ipilimumab. The input for sequencing was peripheral blood, taken from a patient treated with radiotherapy plus ipilimumab. The CDR3 DNA follows: TGTGCCAGCAGCCAAGTTGGGACACCCGCCGGGGAGCTGTTTTTT. It encodes CASSQVGTPAGELFF.